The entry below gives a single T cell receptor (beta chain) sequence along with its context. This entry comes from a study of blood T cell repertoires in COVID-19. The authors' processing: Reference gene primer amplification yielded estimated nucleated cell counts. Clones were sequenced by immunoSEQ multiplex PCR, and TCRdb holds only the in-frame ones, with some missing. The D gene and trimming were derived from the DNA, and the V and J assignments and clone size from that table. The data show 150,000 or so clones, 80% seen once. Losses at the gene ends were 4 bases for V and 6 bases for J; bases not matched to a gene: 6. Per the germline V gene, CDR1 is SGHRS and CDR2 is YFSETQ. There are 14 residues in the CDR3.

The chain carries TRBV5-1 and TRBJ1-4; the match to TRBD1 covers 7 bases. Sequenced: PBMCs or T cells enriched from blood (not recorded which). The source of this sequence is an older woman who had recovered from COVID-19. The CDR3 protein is CASSPGQSDEKLFF. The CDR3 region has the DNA TGCGCCAGCAGCCCGGGACAGAGCGATGAAAAACTGTTTTTT.